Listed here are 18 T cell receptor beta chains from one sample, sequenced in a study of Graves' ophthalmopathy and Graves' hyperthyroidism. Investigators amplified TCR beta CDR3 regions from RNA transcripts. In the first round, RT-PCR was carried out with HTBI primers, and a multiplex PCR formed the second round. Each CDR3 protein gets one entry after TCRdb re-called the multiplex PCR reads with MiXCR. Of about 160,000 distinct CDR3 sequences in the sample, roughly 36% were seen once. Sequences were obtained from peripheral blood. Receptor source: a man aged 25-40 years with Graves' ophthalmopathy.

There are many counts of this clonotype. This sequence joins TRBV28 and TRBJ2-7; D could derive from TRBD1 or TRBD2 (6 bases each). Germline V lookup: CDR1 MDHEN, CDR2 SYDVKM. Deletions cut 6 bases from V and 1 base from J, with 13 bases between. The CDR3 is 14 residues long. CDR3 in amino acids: CASRPGASSYEQYF. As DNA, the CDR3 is TGTGCCAGCAGGCCGGGGGCTTCTTCCTACGAGCAGTACTTC.

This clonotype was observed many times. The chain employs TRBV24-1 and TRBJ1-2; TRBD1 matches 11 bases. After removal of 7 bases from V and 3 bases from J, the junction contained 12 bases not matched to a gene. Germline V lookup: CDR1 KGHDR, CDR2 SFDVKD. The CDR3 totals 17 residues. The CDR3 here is CATRGYDGTGGDYGYTF. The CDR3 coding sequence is TGTGCCACCAGGGGATATGATGGGACAGGGGGTGACTATGGCTACACCTTC.

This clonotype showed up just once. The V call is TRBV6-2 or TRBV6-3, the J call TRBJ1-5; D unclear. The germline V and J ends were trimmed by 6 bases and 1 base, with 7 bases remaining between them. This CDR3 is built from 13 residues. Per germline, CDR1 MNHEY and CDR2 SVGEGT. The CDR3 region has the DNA TGTGCCAGCAGAGGACGCAGCAATCAGCCCCAGCATTTT. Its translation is CASRGRSNQPQHF.

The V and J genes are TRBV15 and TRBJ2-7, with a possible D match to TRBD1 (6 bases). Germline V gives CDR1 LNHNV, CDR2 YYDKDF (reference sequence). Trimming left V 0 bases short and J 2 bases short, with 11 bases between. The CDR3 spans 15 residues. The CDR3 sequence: CATSREGGSAYEQYF. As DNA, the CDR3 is TGTGCCACCAGCAGAGAAGGGGGATCGGCCTACGAGCAGTACTTC.

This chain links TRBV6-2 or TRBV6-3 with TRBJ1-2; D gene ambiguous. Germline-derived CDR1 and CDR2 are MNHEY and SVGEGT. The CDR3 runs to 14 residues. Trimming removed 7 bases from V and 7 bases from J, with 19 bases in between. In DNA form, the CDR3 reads TGTGCCAGCAACTTCCGGATTGATTCCTTTGGCTACACCTTC. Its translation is CASNFRIDSFGYTF.

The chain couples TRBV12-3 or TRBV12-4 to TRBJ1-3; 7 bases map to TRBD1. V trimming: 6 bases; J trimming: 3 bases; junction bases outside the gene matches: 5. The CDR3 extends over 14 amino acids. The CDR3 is CASSHRGGGNTIYF. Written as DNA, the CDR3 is TGTGCCAGCAGCCACAGGGGCGGTGGAAACACCATATATTTT.

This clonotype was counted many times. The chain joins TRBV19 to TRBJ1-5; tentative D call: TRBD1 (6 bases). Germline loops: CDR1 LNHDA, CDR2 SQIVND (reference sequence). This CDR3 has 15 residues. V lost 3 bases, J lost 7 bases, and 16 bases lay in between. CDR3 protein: CASSILHRARQPQHF. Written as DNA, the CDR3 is TGTGCCAGTAGTATTCTCCACAGGGCTAGGCAGCCCCAGCATTTT.

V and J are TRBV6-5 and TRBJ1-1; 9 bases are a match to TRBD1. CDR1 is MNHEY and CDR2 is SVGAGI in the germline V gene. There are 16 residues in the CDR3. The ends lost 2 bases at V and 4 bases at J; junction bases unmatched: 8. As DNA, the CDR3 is TGTGCCAGCAGTTACCCCAAAGGGACAGGGCCCACTGAAGCTTTCTTT. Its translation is CASSYPKGTGPTEAFF.

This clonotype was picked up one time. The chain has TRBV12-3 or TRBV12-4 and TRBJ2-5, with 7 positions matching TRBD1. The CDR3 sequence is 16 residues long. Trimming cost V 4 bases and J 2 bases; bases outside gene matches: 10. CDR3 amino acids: CASSSVQGLGQETQYF. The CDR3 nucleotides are TGTGCCAGCAGTTCAGTACAGGGGTTGGGGCAAGAGACCCAGTACTTC.

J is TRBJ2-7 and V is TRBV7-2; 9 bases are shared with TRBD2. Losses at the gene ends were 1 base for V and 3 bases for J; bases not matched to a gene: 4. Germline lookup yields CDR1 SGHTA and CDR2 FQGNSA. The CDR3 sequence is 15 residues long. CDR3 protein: CASSLVAGVNYEQYF. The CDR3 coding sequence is TGTGCCAGCAGCTTAGTAGCGGGAGTGAACTACGAGCAGTACTTC.

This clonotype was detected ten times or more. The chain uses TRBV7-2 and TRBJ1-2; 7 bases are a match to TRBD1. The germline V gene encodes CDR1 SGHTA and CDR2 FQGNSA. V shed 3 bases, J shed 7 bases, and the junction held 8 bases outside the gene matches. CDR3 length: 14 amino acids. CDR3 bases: TGTGCCAGCAGCTTCGAGGGGACAGTCTCTGGCTACACCTTC. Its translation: CASSFEGTVSGYTF. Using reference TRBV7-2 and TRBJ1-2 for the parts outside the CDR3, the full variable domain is GAGVSQSPSNKVTEKGKDVELRCDPISGHTALYWYRQSLGQGLEFLIYFQGNSAPDKSGLPSDRFSAERTGGSVSTLTIQRTQQEDSAVYLCASSFEGTVSGYTFGSGTRLTVV.

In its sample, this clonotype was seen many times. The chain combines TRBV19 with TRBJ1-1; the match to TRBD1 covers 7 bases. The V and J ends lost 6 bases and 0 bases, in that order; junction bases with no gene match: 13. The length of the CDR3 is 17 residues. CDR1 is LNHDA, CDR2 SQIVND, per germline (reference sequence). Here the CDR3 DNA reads TGTGCCAGTAGACCACTGGGACAGCGAGCCTTGAACACTGAAGCTTTCTTT. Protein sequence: CASRPLGQRALNTEAFF. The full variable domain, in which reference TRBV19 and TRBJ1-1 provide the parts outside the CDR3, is DGGITQSPKYLFRKEGQNVTLSCEQNLNHDAMYWYRQDPGQGLRLIYYSQIVNDFQKGDIAEGYSVSREKKESFPLTVTSAQKNPTAFYLCASRPLGQRALNTEAFFGQGTRLTVV.

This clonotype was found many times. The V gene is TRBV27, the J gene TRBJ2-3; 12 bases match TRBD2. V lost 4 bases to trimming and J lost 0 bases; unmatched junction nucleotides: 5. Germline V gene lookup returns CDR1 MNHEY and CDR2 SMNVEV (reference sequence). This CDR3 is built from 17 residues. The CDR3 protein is CASSSATSGRSTDTQYF. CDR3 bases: TGTGCCAGCAGTTCCGCGACTAGCGGGAGAAGCACAGATACGCAGTATTTT.

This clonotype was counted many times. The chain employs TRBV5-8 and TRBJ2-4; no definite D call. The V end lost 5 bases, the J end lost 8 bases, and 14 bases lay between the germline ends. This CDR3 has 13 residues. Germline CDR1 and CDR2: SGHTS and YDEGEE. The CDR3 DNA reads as TGTGCCAGCAGTCCGAGGTTGGCATACATTCAGTACTTC. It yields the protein CASSPRLAYIQYF.

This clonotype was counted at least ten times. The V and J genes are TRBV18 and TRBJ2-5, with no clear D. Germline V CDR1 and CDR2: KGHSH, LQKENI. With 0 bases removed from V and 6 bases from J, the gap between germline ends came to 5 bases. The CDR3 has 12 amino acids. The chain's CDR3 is CASSPPYQTQYF. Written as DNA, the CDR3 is TGTGCCAGCTCACCACCCTATCAGACCCAGTACTTC.

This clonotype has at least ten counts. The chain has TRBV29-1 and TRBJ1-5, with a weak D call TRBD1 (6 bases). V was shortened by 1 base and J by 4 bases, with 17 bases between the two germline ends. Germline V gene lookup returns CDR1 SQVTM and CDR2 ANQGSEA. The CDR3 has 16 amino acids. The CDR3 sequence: CSVEVGGTGSNQPQHF. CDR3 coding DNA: TGCAGCGTTGAAGTAGGTGGAACAGGGAGTAATCAGCCCCAGCATTTT.

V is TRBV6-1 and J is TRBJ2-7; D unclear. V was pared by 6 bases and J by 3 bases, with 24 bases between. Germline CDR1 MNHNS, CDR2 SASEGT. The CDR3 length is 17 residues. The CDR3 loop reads CASSRLILSNHGYEQYF. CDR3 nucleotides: TGTGCCAGCAGCCGTCTAATTTTGTCTAACCATGGCTACGAGCAGTACTTC.

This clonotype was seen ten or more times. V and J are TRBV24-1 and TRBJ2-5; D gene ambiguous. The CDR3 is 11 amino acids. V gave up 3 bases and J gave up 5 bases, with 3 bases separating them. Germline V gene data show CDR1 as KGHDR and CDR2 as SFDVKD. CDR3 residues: CATSDRETQYF. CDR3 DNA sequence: TGTGCCACCAGTGATCGGGAGACCCAGTACTTC.